These T cell receptor beta chains were read from a single sample in a study of identical twins. TCRdb used MiXCR to reprocess the 5' RACE reads, holding one entry per CDR3 protein. Among 450,000 to 650,000 distinct CDR3 sequences listed, roughly 9.5% were seen once. These data were also filed under a second study, of yellow fever vaccine responses in identical twins.

Sequencing used PBMCs. The receptors stem from a woman between 18 and 29 years old in good health. Both conserved end residues are part of each CDR3. D genes are given only for firm matches. Not all rows give a size; the values are once, few, many and, for expanded clones, a class.

J,D,V,size,DNA,CDR3
TRBJ2-2,.,TRBV7-2,.,TGTGCCAGCAGCTTAGATTCTGGGACGGCCGGGGAGCTGTTTTTT,CASSLDSGTAGELFF
TRBJ2-3,.,TRBV11-2,many,TGTGCCAGCAGCGTGGACCCGCGTAGCACAGATACGCAGTATTTT,CASSVDPRSTDTQYF
TRBJ2-2,.,TRBV20-1,many,TGCAGTGCTAGGGGGGAACAGTGGGACACCGGGGAGCTGTTTTTT,CSARGEQWDTGELFF
TRBJ2-5,.,TRBV5-1,many,TGCGCCAGCAGCCGTCCCCAAGAGACCCAGTACTTC,CASSRPQETQYF
TRBJ2-1,.,TRBV30,few,TGTGCCTGGAGTGTTACCAGCAGCTACAATGAGCAGTTCTTC,CAWSVTSSYNEQFF
TRBJ2-3,TRBD2,TRBV12-3/TRBV12-4,many,TGTGCCAGCAGTTCCAGCGGGGGGAGCACAGATACGCAGTATTTT,CASSSSGGSTDTQYF
TRBJ1-2,.,TRBV4-1,many,TGCGCCAGCAGCCAAGAAACGGCGGGGTATGGCTACACCTTC,CASSQETAGYGYTF
TRBJ1-1,.,TRBV7-9,many,TGTGCCAGCAGCTTCCCGGGGCCGGAGGAAGCTTTCTTT,CASSFPGPEEAFF
TRBJ2-2,TRBD1,TRBV20-1,.,TGCAGTGCTTTGGGACAGAGGAACACCGGGGAGCTGTTTTTT,CSALGQRNTGELFF
TRBJ2-5,.,TRBV7-3,few,TGTGCCAGCGCCAGGGCCGCCTCAGAGACCCAGTACTTC,CASARAASETQYF
TRBJ2-5,TRBD2,TRBV18,.,TGTGCCAGCTCCGCGAGCGGGAGGTTAGAGACCCAGTACTTC,CASSASGRLETQYF
TRBJ2-1,.,TRBV29-1,many,TGCAGCACCAAAGGTCGGTCCTACAATGAGCAGTTCTTC,CSTKGRSYNEQFF
TRBJ2-7,.,TRBV2,.,TGTGCCAGCAGTGAGCCGGGACCATACGAGCAGTACTTC,CASSEPGPYEQYF
TRBJ2-1,.,TRBV11-1,few,TGTGCCAGCAGCTCCACTATGGGGCCAATCAGGATATACAATGAGCAGTTCTTC,CASSSTMGPIRIYNEQFF
TRBJ1-2,.,TRBV7-2,many,TGTGCCAGCAACCTAACCCCGGGGGGCGTTTTGGGCTACACCTTC,CASNLTPGGVLGYTF
TRBJ2-3,TRBD1,TRBV28,few,TGTGCCAGCAGTTTAGAGGGGGCTGGCACAGATACGCAGTATTTT,CASSLEGAGTDTQYF
TRBJ2-2,TRBD1,TRBV12-3/TRBV12-4,few,TGTGCCAGCAGTCTGACAGGGGGGGACACCGGGGAGCTGTTTTTT,CASSLTGGDTGELFF
TRBJ1-5,.,TRBV7-9,many,TGTGCCAGCAGCTTAACCAGTAATCAGCCCCAGCATTTT,CASSLTSNQPQHF
TRBJ2-6,.,TRBV20-1,.,TGCAGTGCTAGAGAACTCGCCCGGGACCGCGCTGGGGCCAACGTCCTGACTTTC,CSARELARDRAGANVLTF
TRBJ2-7,TRBD2,TRBV27,.,TGTGCCAGCAGTTACGGACTAGGGTACGAGCAGTACTTC,CASSYGLGYEQYF
TRBJ2-3,TRBD2,TRBV29-1,.,TGCAGCGTTGAGCCGGGACTAGCGGGGCCCACAGATACGCAGTATTTT,CSVEPGLAGPTDTQYF
TRBJ2-3,.,TRBV5-1,many,TGCGCCAGCAGCGTATCCCAAAGGCAGTATTTT,CASSVSQRQYF
TRBJ2-3,TRBD2,TRBV5-1,.,TGCGCCAGCAGCTACCAAAATCCGGGACTAGCGGGGGGCACAGATACGCAGTATTTT,CASSYQNPGLAGGTDTQYF
TRBJ1-2,.,TRBV6-1,many,TGTGCCAGCGCATCTGGACCGGTCTATGGCTACACCTTC,CASASGPVYGYTF
TRBJ2-5,.,TRBV5-1,few,TGCGCCAGCAGCGAAAGGGGAGTAAGGTGGACCCAGTACTTC,CASSERGVRWTQYF
TRBJ1-1,.,TRBV28,few,TGTGCCAGCAGTCCGGGGATTTCCAACACTGAAGCTTTCTTT,CASSPGISNTEAFF
TRBJ2-7,.,TRBV3-1,.,TGTACCCGCAGCCCCGGATTTTCCCGGGGTTTTACGCCCTACGAGCAGTACTTC,CTRSPGFSRGFTPYEQYF
TRBJ2-3,TRBD2,TRBV12-3/TRBV12-4,.,TGTGCGTCTGGGGCTAGCGGGCGCACAGATACGCAGTATTTT,CASGASGRTDTQYF
TRBJ2-7,TRBD2,TRBV6-1,.,TGTGCCAGCAGCCTTAGCGGGGGCCGCAACTACGAGCAGTACTTC,CASSLSGGRNYEQYF
TRBJ2-5,TRBD1,TRBV10-3,.,TGTGCCATCAGCCCCAAGGGACAGGGAAAAGAGACCCAGTACTTC,CAISPKGQGKETQYF
TRBJ2-6,TRBD1,TRBV7-2,few,TGTGCCAGCAGCTTACGGACAGGGTCGTTTGGGGCCAACGTCCTGACTTTC,CASSLRTGSFGANVLTF
TRBJ2-4,.,TRBV20-1,few,TGCAGTGCTCAATTTGACGGAGTAAACATTCAGTACTTC,CSAQFDGVNIQYF
TRBJ1-2,TRBD1,TRBV20-1,few,TGCAGTGCCAGAACCCCAGGGACAGGGGGTGGCTACACCTTC,CSARTPGTGGGYTF
TRBJ2-3,.,TRBV5-1,.,TGCGCCAGCAGCTTGTGGCAGGTGGATACTAGCACAGATACGCAGTATTTT,CASSLWQVDTSTDTQYF
TRBJ2-5,.,TRBV18,.,TGTGCCAGCTCAGCATGGACTGAAATGGAGACCCAGTACTTC,CASSAWTEMETQYF
TRBJ2-4,.,TRBV5-1,.,TGCGCCAGCAGCCCAGGACAGTGGGGCATTCAGTACTTC,CASSPGQWGIQYF
TRBJ2-1,.,TRBV5-1,.,TGCGCCAGCAATACCGGAGATAAGGGTAATGAGCAGTTCTTC,CASNTGDKGNEQFF
TRBJ2-3,TRBD2,TRBV6-1,.,TGTGCCAGCAGTGTCCAGCGGGAGTTCGACACAGATACGCAGTATTTT,CASSVQREFDTDTQYF
TRBJ1-1,TRBD1,TRBV7-2,many,TGTGCCAGCAGCTTGCTTGGACAGGGGAACACTGAAGCTTTCTTT,CASSLLGQGNTEAFF
TRBJ2-1,.,TRBV2,few,TGTGCCAGCAGTGAAGCGCTTGGCGGGGGCACACTGTACAATGAGCAGTTCTTC,CASSEALGGGTLYNEQFF